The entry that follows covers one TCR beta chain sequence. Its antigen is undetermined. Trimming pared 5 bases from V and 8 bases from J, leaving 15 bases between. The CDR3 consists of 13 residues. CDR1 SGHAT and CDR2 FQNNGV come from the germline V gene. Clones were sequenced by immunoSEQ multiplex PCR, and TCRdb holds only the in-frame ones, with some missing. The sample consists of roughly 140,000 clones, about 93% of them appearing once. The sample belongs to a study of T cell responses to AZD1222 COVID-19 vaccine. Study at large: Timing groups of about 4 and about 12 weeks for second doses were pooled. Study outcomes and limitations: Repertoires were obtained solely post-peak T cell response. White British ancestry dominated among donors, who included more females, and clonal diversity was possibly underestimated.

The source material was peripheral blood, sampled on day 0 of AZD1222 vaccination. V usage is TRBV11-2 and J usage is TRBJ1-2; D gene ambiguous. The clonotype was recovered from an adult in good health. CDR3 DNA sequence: TGTGCCAGCAGCCGTACACACAAGGAGGGCTACACCTTC. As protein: CASSRTHKEGYTF. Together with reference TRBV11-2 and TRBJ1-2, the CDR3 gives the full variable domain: EAGVAQSPRYKIIEKRQSVAFWCNPISGHATLYWYQQILGQGPKLLIQFQNNGVVDDSQLPKDRFSAERLKGVDSTLKIQPAKLEDSAVYLCASSRTHKEGYTFGSGTRLTVV.